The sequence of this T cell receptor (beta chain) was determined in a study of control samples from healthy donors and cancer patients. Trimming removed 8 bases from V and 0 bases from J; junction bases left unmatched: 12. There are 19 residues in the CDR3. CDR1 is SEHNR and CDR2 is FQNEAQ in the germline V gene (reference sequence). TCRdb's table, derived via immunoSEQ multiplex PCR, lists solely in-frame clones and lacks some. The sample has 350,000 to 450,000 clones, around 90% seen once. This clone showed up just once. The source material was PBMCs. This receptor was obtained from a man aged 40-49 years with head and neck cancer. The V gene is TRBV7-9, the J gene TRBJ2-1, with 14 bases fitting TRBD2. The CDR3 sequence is CASALGLAGGMSSYNEQFF. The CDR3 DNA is TGTGCCAGCGCACTCGGACTAGCGGGAGGAATGAGCTCCTACAATGAGCAGTTCTTC.